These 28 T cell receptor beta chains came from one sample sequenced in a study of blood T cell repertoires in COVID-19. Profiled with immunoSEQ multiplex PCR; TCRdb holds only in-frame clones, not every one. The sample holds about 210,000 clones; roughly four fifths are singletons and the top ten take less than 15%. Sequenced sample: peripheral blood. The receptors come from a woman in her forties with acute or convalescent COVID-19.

The CDR3 loop reads CASSPDRISYGYTF. As DNA, the CDR3 is TGTGCCAGCAGCCCGGACAGGATTTCATATGGCTACACCTTC. The V call is TRBV9, the J call TRBJ1-2, with TRBD1 matching 7 bases. Germline lookup yields CDR1 SGDLS and CDR2 YYNGEE. The CDR3 contains 14 residues. V shed 4 bases, J shed 5 bases, and the junction held 8 bases outside the gene matches.

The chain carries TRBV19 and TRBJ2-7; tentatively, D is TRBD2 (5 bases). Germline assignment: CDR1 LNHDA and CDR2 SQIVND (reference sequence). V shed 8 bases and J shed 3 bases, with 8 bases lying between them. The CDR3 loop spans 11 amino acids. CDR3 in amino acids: CASQEGYEQYF. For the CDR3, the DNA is TGTGCCAGTCAAGAGGGCTACGAGCAGTACTTC.

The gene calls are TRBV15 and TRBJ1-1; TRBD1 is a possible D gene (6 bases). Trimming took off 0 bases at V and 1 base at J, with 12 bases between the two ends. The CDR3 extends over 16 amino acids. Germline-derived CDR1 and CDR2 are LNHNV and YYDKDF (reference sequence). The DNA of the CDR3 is TGTGCCACCAGCAGAGATTGGGGGCTTGGGAACACTGAAGCTTTCTTT. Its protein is CATSRDWGLGNTEAFF.

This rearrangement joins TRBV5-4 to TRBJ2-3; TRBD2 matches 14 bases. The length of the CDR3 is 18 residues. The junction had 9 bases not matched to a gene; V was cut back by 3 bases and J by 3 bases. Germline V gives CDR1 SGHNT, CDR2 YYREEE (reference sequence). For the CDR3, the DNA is TGTGCCAGCAGCTCCACTCCGGGACTAGCGGGAGTTACAGATACGCAGTATTTT. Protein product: CASSSTPGLAGVTDTQYF.

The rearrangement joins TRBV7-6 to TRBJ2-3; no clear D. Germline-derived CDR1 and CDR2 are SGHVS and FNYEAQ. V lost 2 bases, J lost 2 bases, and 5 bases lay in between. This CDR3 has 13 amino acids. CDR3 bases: TGTGCCAGCAGCTTAATCCTCACAGATACGCAGTATTTT. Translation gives CASSLILTDTQYF. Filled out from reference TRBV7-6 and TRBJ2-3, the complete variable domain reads GAGVSQSPRYKVTKRGQDVALRCDPISGHVSLYWYRQALGQGPEFLTYFNYEAQQDKSGLPNDRFSAERPEGSISTLTIQRTEQRDSAMYRCASSLILTDTQYFGPGTRLTVL.

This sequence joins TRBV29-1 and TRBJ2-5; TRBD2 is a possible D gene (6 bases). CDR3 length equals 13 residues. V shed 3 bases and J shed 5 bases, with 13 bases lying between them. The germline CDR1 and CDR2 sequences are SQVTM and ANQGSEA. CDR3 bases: TGCAGCGTTGACATTGATGGGGGGGAGACCCAGTACTTC. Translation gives CSVDIDGGETQYF.

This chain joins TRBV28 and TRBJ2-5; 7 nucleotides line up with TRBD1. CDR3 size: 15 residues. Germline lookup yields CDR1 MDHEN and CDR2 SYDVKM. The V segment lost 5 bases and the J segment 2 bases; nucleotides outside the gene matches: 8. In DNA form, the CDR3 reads TGTGCCAGCAGTGCCGGGACAGCTTATCAAGAGACCCAGTACTTC. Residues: CASSAGTAYQETQYF.

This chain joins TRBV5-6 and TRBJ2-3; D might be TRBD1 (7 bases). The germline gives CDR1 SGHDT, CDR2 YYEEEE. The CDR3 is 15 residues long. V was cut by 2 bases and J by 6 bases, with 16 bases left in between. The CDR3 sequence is CASSFWRGLIDTQYF. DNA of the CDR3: TGTGCCAGCAGCTTTTGGAGGGGGCTAATTGATACGCAGTATTTT.

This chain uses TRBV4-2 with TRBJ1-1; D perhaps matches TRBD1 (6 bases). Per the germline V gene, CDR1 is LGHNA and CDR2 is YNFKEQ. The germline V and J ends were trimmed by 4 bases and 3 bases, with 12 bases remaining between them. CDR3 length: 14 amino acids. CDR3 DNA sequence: TGTGCCAGCAGCCTACAGGGTTGGGACACTGAAGCTTTCTTT. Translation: CASSLQGWDTEAFF.

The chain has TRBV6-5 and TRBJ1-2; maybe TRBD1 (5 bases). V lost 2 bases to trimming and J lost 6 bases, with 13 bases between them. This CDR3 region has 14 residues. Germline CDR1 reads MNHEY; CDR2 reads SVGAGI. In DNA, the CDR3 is TGTGCCAGCAGTTACAAAGGGGATGAGGATGGCTACACCTTC. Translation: CASSYKGDEDGYTF.

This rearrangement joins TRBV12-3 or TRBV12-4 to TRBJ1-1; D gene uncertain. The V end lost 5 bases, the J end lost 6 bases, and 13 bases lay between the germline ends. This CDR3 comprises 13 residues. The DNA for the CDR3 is TGTGCCAGCAGTGTGGGAGCTATGGCTGAAGCTTTCTTT. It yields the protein CASSVGAMAEAFF.

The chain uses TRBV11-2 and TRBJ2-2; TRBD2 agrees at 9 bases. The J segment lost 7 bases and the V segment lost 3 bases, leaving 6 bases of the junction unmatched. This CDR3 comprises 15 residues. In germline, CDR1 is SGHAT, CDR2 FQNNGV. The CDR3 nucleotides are TGTGCCAGCAGCTTTCGCGGGGGGGTTGACGGGGAGCTGTTTTTT. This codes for CASSFRGGVDGELFF.

In DNA form, the CDR3 reads TGTGCCAGCAGTGGACAGTTTTACGGCTACACCTTC. Protein product: CASSGQFYGYTF. The V gene is TRBV28, the J gene TRBJ1-2; D might be TRBD1 (6 bases). CDR1 is MDHEN, CDR2 SYDVKM, per germline. CDR3 length equals 12 residues. Trimming removed 5 bases from V and 8 bases from J, with 12 bases in between.

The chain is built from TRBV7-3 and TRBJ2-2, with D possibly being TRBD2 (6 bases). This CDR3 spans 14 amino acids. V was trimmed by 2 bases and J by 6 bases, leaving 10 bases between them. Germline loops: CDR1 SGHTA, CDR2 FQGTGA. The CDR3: CASSLGGSAGELFF. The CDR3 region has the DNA TGTGCCAGCAGCTTAGGAGGGTCCGCCGGGGAGCTGTTTTTT.

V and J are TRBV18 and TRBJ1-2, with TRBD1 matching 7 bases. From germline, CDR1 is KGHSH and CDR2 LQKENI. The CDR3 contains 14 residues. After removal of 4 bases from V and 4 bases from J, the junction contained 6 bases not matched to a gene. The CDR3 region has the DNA TGTGCCAGCTCACAACAGGGACAGAGCTATGGCTACACCTTC. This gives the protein CASSQQGQSYGYTF.

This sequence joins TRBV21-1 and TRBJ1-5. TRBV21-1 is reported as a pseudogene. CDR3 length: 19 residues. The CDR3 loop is CASSKGTGENLNSNQPQHF. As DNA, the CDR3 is TGTGCCAGCAGCAAAGGAACGGGAGAAAACCTAAATAGCAATCAGCCCCAGCATTTT.

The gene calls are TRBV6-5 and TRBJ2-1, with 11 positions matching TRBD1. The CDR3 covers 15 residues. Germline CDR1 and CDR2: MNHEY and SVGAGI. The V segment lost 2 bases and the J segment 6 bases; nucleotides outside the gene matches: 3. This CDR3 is CASSYEGTGGNEQFF. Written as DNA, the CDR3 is TGTGCCAGCAGTTACGAAGGGACAGGGGGCAATGAGCAGTTCTTC.

The CDR3 DNA reads TGTGCCTGGAGTCCACCCTCGACAGGTAGAAAGCAGTACTTC. Translating gives CAWSPPSTGRKQYF. J is TRBJ2-7 and V is TRBV30; the D gene is possibly TRBD1 (6 bases). Germline V lookup: CDR1 GTSNPN, CDR2 SVGIG (reference sequence). The germline V and J ends were trimmed by 2 bases and 8 bases, with 19 bases remaining between them. The CDR3 totals 14 residues.

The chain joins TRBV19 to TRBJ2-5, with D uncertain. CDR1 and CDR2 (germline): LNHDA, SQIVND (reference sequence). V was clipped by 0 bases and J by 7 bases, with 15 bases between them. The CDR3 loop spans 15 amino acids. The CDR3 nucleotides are TGTGCCAGTAGTATAGAAGATGGTTCTCCCGGGACCCAGTACTTC. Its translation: CASSIEDGSPGTQYF.

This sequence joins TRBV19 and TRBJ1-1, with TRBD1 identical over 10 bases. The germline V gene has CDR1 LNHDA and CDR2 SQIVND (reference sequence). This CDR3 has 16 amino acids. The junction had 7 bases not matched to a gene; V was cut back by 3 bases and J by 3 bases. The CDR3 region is CASSIRGQGFDTEAFF. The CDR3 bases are TGTGCCAGTAGTATTCGGGGACAGGGGTTTGACACTGAAGCTTTCTTT.

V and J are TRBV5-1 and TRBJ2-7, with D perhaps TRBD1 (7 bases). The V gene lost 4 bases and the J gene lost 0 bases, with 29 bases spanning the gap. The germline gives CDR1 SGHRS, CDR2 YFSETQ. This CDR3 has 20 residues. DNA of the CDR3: TGCGCCAGCAGCCCCTCAGGCGGCAGGGGGGAGCGGACGAGCTCCTACGAGCAGTACTTC. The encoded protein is CASSPSGGRGERTSSYEQYF.

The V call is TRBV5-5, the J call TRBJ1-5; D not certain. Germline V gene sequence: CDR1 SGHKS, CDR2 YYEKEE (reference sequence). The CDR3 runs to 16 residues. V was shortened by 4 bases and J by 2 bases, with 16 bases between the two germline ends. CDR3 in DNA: TGTGCCAGCAGCCAGCAACGACTTGATGGCAATCAGCCCCAGCATTTT. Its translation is CASSQQRLDGNQPQHF.

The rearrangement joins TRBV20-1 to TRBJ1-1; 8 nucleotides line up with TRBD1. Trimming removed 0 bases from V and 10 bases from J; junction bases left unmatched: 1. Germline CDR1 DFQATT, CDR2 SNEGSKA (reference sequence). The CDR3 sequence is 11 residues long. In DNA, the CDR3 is TGCAGTGCTAGAGATGGGACAGGAGCTTTCTTT. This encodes CSARDGTGAFF.

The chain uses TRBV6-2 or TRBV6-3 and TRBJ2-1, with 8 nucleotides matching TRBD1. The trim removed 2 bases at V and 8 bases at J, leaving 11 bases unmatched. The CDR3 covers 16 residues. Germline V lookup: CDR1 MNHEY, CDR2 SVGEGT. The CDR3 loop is CASSYRRGRDGDEQFF. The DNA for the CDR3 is TGTGCCAGCAGTTACCGCAGGGGGCGGGACGGAGATGAGCAGTTCTTC.

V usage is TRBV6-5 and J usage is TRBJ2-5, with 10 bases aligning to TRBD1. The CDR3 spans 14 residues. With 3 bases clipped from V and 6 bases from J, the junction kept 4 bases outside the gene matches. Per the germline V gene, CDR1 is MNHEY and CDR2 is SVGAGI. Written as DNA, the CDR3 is TGTGCCAGCAGTTATGGACAGGGGGTAAAGACCCAGTACTTC. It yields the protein CASSYGQGVKTQYF.

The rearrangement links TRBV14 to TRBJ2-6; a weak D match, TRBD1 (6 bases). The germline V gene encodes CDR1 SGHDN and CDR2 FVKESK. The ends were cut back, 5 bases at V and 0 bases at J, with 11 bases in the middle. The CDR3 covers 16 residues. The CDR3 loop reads CASSMTGPSGANVLTF. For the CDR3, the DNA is TGTGCCAGCAGCATGACAGGCCCCTCTGGGGCCAACGTCCTGACTTTC.

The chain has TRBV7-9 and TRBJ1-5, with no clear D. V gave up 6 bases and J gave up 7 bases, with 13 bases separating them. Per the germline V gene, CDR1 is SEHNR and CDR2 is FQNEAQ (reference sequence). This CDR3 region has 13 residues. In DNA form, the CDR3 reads TGTGCCAGCAGAGAAGACTTAGGCCAGCCCCAGCATTTT. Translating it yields CASREDLGQPQHF. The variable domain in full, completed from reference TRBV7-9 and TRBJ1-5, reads DTGVSQNPRHKITKRGQNVTFRCDPISEHNRLYWYRQTLGQGPEFLTYFQNEAQLEKSRLLSDRFSAERPKGSFSTLEIQRTEQGDSAMYLCASREDLGQPQHFGDGTRLSIL.

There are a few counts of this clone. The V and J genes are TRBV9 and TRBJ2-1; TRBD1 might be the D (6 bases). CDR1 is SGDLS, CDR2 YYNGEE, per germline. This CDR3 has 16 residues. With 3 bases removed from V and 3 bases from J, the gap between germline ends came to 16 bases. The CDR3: CASSAKGVSYYNEQFF. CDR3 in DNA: TGTGCCAGCAGCGCAAAGGGGGTAAGCTACTACAATGAGCAGTTCTTC. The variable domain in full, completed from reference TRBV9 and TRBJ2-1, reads DSGVTQTPKHLITATGQRVTLRCSPRSGDLSVYWYQQSLDQGLQFLIQYYNGEERAKGNILERFSAQQFPDLHSELNLSSLELGDSALYFCASSAKGVSYYNEQFFGPGTRLTVL.